This T cell receptor (beta chain) was retrieved from a study of T cell responses to AZD1222 COVID-19 vaccine. Study as a whole: Pooling covered second doses at about 4 or about 12 weeks. Study-level results: CD4 TCRs covered the whole spike, strongest at regions 160-218 and 743-854. Among those given AZD1222, only five to seven were seropositive at baseline.

To note about this clone: No antigen is known for it.

Sequencing used immunoSEQ multiplex PCR; TCRdb keeps in-frame clones, though not all of them. The data show about 170,000 clones, with about nine tenths seen just once and over 1.5% held by the top ten. CDR1 is MNHEY and CDR2 is SVGAGI in the germline V gene. V gave up 6 bases and J gave up 5 bases; unmatched junction bases: 8. This CDR3 spans 15 amino acids. The origin of this receptor is an adult in good health. The chain employs TRBV6-5 and TRBJ2-5; the match to TRBD2 covers 11 bases. The input for sequencing was peripheral blood, taken on day 0 of AZD1222 vaccination. The CDR3 DNA follows: TGTGCCAGCAGCCTGACTAGCGGGATGGTGGAGACCCAGTACTTC. Translated: CASSLTSGMVETQYF.